The 12 T cell receptor beta chains below come from one sample, sequenced in a study of CD8 T cells in Susac syndrome. Random hexamers primed reverse transcription of roughly 0.5 to 1 ug RNA. TCRdb reanalysed the immunoSEQ multiplex PCR reads using MiXCR and keeps one entry per CDR3 protein. The sample includes hundreds of thousands of distinct CDR3 sequences, around 90% of them seen just once. Sequenced: CD8+ T cells from PBMCs. The receptor set was obtained from a human donor with multiple sclerosis.

This rearrangement joins TRBV7-9 to TRBJ2-1, with 9 positions matching TRBD2. V lost 5 bases to trimming and J lost 5 bases; unmatched junction nucleotides: 7. CDR3 length: 15 residues. From germline, CDR1 is SEHNR and CDR2 FQNEAQ (reference sequence). CDR3 region: CASSDTRLADNEQFF. Written as DNA, the CDR3 is TGTGCCAGCAGCGACACCCGACTAGCGGACAATGAGCAGTTCTTC.

The CDR3 loop is CSATNRGPNTEAFF. CDR3 DNA: TGCAGTGCTACCAACCGGGGCCCCAACACTGAAGCTTTCTTT. The chain recombines TRBV20-1 with TRBJ1-1, with a weak D call TRBD1 (5 bases). Germline lookup yields CDR1 DFQATT and CDR2 SNEGSKA (reference sequence). The CDR3 has 14 amino acids. V was trimmed by 4 bases and J by 2 bases, leaving 14 bases between them.

The rearrangement joins TRBV7-9 to TRBJ2-3, with D hard to call. The germline V and J ends were trimmed by 7 bases and 1 base, with 9 bases remaining between them. This CDR3 is built from 13 residues. Germline-derived CDR1 and CDR2 are SEHNR and FQNEAQ (reference sequence). The DNA of the CDR3 is TGTGCCAGCACCCCGTGGGGCACAGATACGCAGTATTTT. This encodes CASTPWGTDTQYF.

In this sample, this clonotype turned up once. The V call is TRBV5-4, the J call TRBJ1-1; 9 bases are shared with TRBD1. This CDR3 is built from 19 residues. J lost 0 bases, V lost 4 bases, and 16 bases had no gene match. CDR1 is SGHNT and CDR2 is YYREEE in the germline V gene (reference sequence). This CDR3 is CASSHNWLTGGTLNTEAFF. CDR3 nucleotide sequence: TGTGCCAGCAGCCATAACTGGCTCACAGGGGGCACCTTGAACACTGAAGCTTTCTTT.

The V and J genes are TRBV10-3 and TRBJ1-1; D remains ambiguous. The germline V gene has CDR1 ENHRY and CDR2 SYGVKD. Trimming removed 3 bases from V and 7 bases from J, with 18 bases in between. The CDR3 loop spans 15 amino acids. CDR3 DNA sequence: TGTGCCATCAGTGATTCTCCTCCCACTACTGTTGAAGCTTTCTTT. It specifies CAISDSPPTTVEAFF.

The gene calls are TRBV11-3 and TRBJ2-5, with a tentative D call TRBD1 (5 bases). The CDR3 is 14 residues long. Germline CDR1 is SGHNT and CDR2 is YENEEA. The V and J ends lost 5 bases and 5 bases respectively, with 15 bases between them. CDR3 residues: CASSPSQGRETQYF. In DNA form, the CDR3 reads TGTGCCAGCAGCCCCAGCCAGGGAAGGGAGACCCAGTACTTC.

The V call is TRBV12-3 or TRBV12-4, the J call TRBJ2-4; the match to TRBD2 covers 11 bases. Trimming removed 5 bases from V and 0 bases from J; junction bases left unmatched: 18. The CDR3 is made up of 21 amino acids. The CDR3 loop reads CASSRGGLAGGKSGAKNIQYF. CDR3 in DNA: TGTGCCAGCAGTCGTGGAGGGCTAGCGGGAGGAAAAAGCGGAGCCAAAAACATTCAGTACTTC.

This sequence joins TRBV14 and TRBJ2-7, with a possible D match to TRBD1 (5 bases). Germline loops: CDR1 SGHDN, CDR2 FVKESK. The CDR3 consists of 15 residues. Trimming took off 6 bases at V and 6 bases at J, with 21 bases between the two ends. CDR3 sequence: CASSPDWTPVGEQYF. For the CDR3, the DNA is TGTGCCAGCAGTCCTGACTGGACACCAGTGGGCGAGCAGTACTTC. The complete variable domain, with remaining parts taken from reference TRBV14 and TRBJ2-7, reads EAGVTQFPSHSVIEKGQTVTLRCDPISGHDNLYWYRRVMGKEIKFLLHFVKESKQDESGMPNNRFLAERTGGTYSTLKVQPAELEDSGVYFCASSPDWTPVGEQYFGPGTRLTVT.

This chain connects TRBV12-3 or TRBV12-4 to TRBJ1-1, with 7 bases lining up with TRBD1. This CDR3 contains 13 residues. With V trimmed by 1 base and J by 8 bases, 4 bases remained unmatched. The chain's CDR3 is CASSLGDRAEAFF. The CDR3 DNA reads TGTGCCAGCAGTTTAGGCGACAGGGCGGAAGCTTTCTTT.

This rearrangement joins TRBV6-2 or TRBV6-3 to TRBJ2-1, with D unresolved. Trimming pared 3 bases from V and 8 bases from J, leaving 11 bases between. CDR3 length equals 13 residues. Per the germline V gene, CDR1 is MNHEY and CDR2 is SVGEGT. This CDR3 is CASSYARWDEQFF. As DNA, the CDR3 is TGTGCCAGCAGTTATGCCAGGTGGGATGAGCAGTTCTTC.

The chain recombines TRBV19 with TRBJ1-1; a possible D gene is TRBD1 (5 bases). Germline CDR1 reads LNHDA; CDR2 reads SQIVND (reference sequence). This CDR3 has 14 amino acids. Trimming shortened V by 1 base and J by 8 bases, and 14 bases separated the two germline ends. The chain's CDR3 is CASSIAGPLNEAFF. The CDR3 DNA reads as TGTGCCAGTAGTATAGCGGGACCCCTTAACGAAGCTTTCTTT. The full variable domain, in which reference TRBV19 and TRBJ1-1 provide the parts outside the CDR3, is DGGITQSPKYLFRKEGQNVTLSCEQNLNHDAMYWYRQDPGQGLRLIYYSQIVNDFQKGDIAEGYSVSREKKESFPLTVTSAQKNPTAFYLCASSIAGPLNEAFFGQGTRLTVV.

The gene calls are TRBV13 and TRBJ2-7; 7 bases line up with TRBD1. The V gene end was trimmed by 5 bases and the J gene end by 5 bases; junction bases not matched to a gene: 3. The CDR3 totals 12 residues. Germline CDR1 is PRHDT and CDR2 is FYEKMQ (reference sequence). The CDR3 DNA is TGTGCCAGCAGCCTTGGGACAGACGAGCAGTACTTC. Protein sequence: CASSLGTDEQYF.